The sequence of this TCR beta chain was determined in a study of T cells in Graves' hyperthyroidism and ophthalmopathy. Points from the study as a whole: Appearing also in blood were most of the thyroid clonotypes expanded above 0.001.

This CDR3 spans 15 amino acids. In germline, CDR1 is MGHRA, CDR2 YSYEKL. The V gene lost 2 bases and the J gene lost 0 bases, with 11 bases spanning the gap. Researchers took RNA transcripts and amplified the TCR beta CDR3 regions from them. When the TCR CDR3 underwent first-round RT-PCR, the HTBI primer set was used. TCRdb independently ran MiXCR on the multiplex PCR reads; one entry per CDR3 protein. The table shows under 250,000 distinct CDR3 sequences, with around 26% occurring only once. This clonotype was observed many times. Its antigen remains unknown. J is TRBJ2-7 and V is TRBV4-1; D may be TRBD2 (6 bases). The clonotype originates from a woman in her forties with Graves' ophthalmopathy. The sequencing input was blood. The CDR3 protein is CASSQQRASSYEQYF. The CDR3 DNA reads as TGCGCCAGCAGCCAACAGCGGGCGAGCTCCTACGAGCAGTACTTC.